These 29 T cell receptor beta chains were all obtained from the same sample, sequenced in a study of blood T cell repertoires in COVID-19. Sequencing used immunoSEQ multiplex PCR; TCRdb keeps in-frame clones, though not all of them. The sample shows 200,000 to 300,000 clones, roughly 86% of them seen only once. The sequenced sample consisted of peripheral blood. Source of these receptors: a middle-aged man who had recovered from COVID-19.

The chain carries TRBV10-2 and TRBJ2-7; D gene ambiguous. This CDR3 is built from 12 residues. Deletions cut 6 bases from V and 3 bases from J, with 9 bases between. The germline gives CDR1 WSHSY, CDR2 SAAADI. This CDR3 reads CASSPNGYEQYF. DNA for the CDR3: TGCGCCAGCAGCCCCAACGGCTACGAGCAGTACTTC.

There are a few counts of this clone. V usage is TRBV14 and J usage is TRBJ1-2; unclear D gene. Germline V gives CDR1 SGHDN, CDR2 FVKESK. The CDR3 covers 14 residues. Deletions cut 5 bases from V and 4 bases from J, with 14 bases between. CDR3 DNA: TGTGCCAGCAGCGCTCGTCGGGTGGGCTATGGCTACACCTTC. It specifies CASSARRVGYGYTF.

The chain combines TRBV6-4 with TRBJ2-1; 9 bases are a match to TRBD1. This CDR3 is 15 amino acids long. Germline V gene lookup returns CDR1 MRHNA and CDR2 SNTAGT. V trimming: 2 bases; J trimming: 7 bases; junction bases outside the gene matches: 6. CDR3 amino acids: CASSDLGTGSNEQFF. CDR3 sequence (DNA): TGTGCCAGCAGTGACCTCGGGACAGGGTCTAATGAGCAGTTCTTC.

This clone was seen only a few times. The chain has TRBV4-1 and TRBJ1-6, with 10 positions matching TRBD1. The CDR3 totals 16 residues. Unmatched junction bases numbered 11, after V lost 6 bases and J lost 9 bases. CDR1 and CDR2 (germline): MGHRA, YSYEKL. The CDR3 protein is CASRLEDRGIGSPLHF. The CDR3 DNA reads TGCGCCAGCAGATTAGAGGACAGGGGGATAGGTTCACCCCTCCACTTT.

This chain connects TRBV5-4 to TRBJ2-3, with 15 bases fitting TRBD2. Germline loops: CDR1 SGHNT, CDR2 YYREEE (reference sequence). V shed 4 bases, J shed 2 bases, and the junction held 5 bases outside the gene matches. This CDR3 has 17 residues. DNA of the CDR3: TGTGCCAGCAGCGTGGGACTAGCGGGGGGTTACACAGATACGCAGTATTTT. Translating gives CASSVGLAGGYTDTQYF. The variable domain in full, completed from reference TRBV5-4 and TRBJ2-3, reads ETGVTQSPTHLIKTRGQQVTLRCSSQSGHNTVSWYQQALGQGPQFIFQYYREEENGRGNFPPRFSGLQFPNYSSELNVNALELDDSALYLCASSVGLAGGYTDTQYFGPGTRLTVL.

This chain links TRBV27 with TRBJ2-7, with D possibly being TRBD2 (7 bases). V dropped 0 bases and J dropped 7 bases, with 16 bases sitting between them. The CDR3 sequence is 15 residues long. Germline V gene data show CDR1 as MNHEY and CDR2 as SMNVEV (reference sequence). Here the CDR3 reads CASSLSGRGAREQYF. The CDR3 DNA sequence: TGTGCCAGCAGTTTATCAGGTCGGGGGGCTCGGGAGCAGTACTTC.

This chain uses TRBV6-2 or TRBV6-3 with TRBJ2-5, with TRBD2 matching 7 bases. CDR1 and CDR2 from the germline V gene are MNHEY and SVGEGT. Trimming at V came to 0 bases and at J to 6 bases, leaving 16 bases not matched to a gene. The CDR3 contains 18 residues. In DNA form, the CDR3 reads TGTGCCAGCAGTTACTCTCGTCTAGCGGTGACAGACGGGCAGACCCAGTACTTC. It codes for CASSYSRLAVTDGQTQYF.

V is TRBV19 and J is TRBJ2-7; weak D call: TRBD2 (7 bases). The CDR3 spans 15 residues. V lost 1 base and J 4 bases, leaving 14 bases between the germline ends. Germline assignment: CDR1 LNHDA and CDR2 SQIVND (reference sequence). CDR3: CASSIALGGGYEQYF. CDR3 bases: TGTGCCAGTAGTATAGCGCTAGGGGGAGGGTACGAGCAGTACTTC. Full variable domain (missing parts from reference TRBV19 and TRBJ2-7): DGGITQSPKYLFRKEGQNVTLSCEQNLNHDAMYWYRQDPGQGLRLIYYSQIVNDFQKGDIAEGYSVSREKKESFPLTVTSAQKNPTAFYLCASSIALGGGYEQYFGPGTRLTVT.

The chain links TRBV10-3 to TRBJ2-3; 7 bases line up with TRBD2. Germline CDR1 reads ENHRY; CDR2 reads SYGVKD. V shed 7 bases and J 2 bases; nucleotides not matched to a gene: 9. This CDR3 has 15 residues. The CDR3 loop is CAINPKGGVTDTQYF. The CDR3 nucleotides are TGTGCCATCAATCCAAAGGGAGGGGTCACAGATACGCAGTATTTT.

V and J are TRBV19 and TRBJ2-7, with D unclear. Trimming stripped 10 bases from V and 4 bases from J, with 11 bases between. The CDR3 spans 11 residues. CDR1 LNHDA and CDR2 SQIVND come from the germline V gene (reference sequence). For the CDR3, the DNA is TGTGCCATTCGGGTGGAGTACGAGCAGTACTTC. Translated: CAIRVEYEQYF.

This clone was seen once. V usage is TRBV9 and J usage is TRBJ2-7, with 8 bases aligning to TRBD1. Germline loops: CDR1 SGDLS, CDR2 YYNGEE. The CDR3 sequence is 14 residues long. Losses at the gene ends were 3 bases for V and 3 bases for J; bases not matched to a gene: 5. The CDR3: CASSAQGVGYEQYF. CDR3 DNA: TGTGCCAGCAGCGCACAGGGGGTCGGCTACGAGCAGTACTTC.

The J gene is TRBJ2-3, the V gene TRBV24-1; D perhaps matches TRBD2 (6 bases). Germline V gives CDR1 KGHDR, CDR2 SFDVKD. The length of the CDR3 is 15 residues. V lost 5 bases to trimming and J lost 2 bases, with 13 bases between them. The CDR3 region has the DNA TGTGCCACCAGTGGGTCTAGCGACTTCACAGATACGCAGTATTTT. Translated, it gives CATSGSSDFTDTQYF.

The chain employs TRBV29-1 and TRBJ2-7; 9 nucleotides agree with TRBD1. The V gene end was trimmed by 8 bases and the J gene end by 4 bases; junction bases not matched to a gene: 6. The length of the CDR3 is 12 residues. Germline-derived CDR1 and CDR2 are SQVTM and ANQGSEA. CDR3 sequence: CSFGTGLYEQYF. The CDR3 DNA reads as TGCAGCTTCGGGACAGGGCTTTACGAGCAGTACTTC.

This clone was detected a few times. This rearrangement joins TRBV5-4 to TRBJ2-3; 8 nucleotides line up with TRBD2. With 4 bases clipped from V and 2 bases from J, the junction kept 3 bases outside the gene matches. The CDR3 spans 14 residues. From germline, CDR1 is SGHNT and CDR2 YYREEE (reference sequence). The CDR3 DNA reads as TGTGCCAGCAGCCAGCGGGGGCTCACAGATACGCAGTATTTT. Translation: CASSQRGLTDTQYF.

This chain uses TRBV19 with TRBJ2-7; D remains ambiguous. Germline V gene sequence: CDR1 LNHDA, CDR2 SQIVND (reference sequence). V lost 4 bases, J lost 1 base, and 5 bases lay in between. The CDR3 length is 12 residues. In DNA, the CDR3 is TGTGCCAGTAGTACCAGGTCCTACGAGCAGTACTTC. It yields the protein CASSTRSYEQYF. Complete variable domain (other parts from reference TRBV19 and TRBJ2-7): DGGITQSPKYLFRKEGQNVTLSCEQNLNHDAMYWYRQDPGQGLRLIYYSQIVNDFQKGDIAEGYSVSREKKESFPLTVTSAQKNPTAFYLCASSTRSYEQYFGPGTRLTVT.

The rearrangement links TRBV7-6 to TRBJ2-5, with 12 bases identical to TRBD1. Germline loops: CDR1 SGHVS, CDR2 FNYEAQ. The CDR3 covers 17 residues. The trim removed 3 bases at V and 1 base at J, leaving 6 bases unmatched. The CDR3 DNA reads TGTGCCAGCAGCTTCCCGGGACAGGGGGCCGGCCAAGAGACCCAGTACTTC. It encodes CASSFPGQGAGQETQYF.

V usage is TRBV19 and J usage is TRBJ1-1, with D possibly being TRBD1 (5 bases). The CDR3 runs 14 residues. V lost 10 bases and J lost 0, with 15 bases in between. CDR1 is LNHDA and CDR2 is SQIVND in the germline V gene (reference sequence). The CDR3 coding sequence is TGTGCCACTAGCCGACAGCAAATGAACACTGAAGCTTTCTTT. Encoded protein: CATSRQQMNTEAFF.

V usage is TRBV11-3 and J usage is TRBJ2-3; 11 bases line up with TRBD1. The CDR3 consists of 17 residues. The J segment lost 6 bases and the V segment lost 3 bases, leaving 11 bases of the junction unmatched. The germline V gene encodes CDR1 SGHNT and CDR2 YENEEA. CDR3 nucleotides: TGTGCCAGCAGCTTGTCCCATTGGGGGACAGGGGGGGATACGCAGTATTTT. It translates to CASSLSHWGTGGDTQYF.

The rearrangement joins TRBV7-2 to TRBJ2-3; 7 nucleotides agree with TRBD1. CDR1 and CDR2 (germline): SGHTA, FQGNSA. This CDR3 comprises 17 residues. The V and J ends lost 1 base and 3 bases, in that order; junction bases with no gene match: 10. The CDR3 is CASSLGPQGIGTDTQYF. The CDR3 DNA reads TGTGCCAGCAGCTTAGGACCACAGGGGATAGGTACAGATACGCAGTATTTT.

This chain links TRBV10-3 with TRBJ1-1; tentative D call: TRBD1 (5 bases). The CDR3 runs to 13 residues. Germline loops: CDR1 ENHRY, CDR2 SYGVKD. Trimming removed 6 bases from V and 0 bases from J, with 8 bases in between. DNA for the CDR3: TGTGCCATCAGGGACACCATGAACACTGAAGCTTTCTTT. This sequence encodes CAIRDTMNTEAFF.

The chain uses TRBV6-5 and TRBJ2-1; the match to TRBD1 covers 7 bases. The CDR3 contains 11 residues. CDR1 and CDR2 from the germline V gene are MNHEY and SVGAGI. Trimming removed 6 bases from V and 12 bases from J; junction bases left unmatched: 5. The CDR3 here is CASSGQDVQFF. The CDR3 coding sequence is TGTGCCAGCAGCGGACAGGACGTGCAGTTCTTC.

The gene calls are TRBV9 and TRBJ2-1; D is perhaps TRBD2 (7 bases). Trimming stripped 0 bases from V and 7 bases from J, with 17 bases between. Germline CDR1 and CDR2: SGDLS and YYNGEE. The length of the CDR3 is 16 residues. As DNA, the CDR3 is TGTGCCAGCAGCGTAGAAAGGGGGGGCCTCGGGAATGAGCAGTTCTTC. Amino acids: CASSVERGGLGNEQFF.

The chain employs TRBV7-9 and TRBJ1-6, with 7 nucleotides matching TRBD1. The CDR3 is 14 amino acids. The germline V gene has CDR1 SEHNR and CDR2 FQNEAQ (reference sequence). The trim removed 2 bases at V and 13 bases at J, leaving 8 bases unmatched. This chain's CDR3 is CASSLSTGVGPLHF. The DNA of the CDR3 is TGTGCCAGCAGCTTAAGCACAGGGGTAGGGCCCCTCCACTTT. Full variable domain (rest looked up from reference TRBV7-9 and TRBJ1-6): DTGVSQNPRHKITKRGQNVTFRCDPISEHNRLYWYRQTLGQGPEFLTYFQNEAQLEKSRLLSDRFSAERPKGSFSTLEIQRTEQGDSAMYLCASSLSTGVGPLHFGNGTRLTVT.

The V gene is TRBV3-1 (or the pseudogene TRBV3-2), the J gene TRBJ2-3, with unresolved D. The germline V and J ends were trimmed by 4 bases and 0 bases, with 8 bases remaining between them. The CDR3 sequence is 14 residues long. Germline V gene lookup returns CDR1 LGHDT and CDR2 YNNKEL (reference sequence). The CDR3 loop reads CASSRPGSTDTQYF. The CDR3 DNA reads TGTGCCAGCAGCCGTCCCGGGAGCACAGATACGCAGTATTTT.

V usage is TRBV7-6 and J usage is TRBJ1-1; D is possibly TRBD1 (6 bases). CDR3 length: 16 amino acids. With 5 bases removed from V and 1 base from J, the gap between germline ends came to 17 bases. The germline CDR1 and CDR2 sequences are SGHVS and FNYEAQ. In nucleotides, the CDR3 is TGTGCCAGCAGCGCTCCAACAGGGCATCAGAACACTGAAGCTTTCTTT. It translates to CASSAPTGHQNTEAFF.

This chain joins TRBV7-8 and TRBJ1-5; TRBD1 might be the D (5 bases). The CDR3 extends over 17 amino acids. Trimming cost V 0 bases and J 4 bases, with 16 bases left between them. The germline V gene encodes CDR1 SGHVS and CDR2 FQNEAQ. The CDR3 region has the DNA TGTGCCAGCAGCTTAGCGAGGGACTCCCGAGTGAATCAGCCCCAGCATTTT. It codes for CASSLARDSRVNQPQHF.

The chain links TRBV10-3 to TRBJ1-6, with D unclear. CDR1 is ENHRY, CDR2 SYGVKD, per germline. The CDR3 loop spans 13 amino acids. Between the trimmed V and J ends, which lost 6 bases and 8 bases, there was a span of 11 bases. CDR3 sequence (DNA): TGTGCCATCAGAGGGAGGGAGGATTCACCCCTCCACTTT. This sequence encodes CAIRGREDSPLHF.

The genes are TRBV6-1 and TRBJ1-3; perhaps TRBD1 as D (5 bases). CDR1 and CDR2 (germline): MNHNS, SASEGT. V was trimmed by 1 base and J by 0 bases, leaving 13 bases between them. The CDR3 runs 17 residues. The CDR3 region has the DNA TGTGCCAGCAGTGAAGGGCTGACAGAGAGCTCTGGAAACACCATATATTTT. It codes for CASSEGLTESSGNTIYF.

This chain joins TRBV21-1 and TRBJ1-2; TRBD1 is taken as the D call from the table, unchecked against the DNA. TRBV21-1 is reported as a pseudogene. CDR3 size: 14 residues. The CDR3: CASSKGQGGYGYTF. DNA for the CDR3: TGTGCCAGCAGCAAAGGACAGGGCGGCTATGGCTACACCTTC.